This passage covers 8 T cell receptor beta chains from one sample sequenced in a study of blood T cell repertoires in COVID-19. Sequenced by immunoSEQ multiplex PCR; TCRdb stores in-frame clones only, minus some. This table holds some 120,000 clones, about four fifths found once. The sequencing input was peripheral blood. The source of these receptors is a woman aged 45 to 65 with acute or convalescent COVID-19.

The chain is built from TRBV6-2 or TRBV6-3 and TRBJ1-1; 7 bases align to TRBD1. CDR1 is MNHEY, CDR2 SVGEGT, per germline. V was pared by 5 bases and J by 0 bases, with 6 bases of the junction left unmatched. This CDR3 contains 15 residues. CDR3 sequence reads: CASSRAGTVNTEAFF. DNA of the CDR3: TGTGCCAGCAGTAGAGCCGGGACAGTGAACACTGAAGCTTTCTTT.

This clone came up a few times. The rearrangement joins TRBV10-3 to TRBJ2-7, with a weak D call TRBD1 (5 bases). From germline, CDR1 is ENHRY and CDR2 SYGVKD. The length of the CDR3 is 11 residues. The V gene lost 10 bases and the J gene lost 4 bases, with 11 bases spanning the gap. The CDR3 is CATTTEYEQYF. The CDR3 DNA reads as TGTGCCACCACGACAGAGTACGAGCAGTACTTC.

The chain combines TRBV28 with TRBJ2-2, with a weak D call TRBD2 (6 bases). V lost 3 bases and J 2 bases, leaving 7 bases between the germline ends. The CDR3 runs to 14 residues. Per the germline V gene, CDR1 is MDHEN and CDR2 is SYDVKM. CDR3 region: CASSLGGNTGELFF. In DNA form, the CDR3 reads TGTGCCAGCAGTTTGGGGGGAAACACCGGGGAGCTGTTTTTT.

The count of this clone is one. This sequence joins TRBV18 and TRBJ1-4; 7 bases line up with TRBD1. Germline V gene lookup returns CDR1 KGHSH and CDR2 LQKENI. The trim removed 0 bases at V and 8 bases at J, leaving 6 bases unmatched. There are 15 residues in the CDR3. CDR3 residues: CASSPPEGAWEKLFF. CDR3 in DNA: TGTGCCAGCTCACCACCGGAGGGGGCTTGGGAAAAACTGTTTTTT.

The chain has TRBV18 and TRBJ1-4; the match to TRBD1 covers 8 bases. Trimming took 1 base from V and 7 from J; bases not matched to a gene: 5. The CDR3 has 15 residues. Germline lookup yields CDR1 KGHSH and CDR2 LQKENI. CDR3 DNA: TGTGCCAGCTCACCACGACCAGGGGGCGGTGAAAAACTGTTTTTT. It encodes CASSPRPGGGEKLFF.

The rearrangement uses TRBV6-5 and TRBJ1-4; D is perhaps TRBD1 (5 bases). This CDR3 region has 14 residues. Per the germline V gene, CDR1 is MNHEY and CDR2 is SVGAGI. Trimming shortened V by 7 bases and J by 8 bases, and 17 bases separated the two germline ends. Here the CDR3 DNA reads TGTGCCAGCATACGGGGGGTGATGGGGGAAAAACTGTTTTTT. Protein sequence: CASIRGVMGEKLFF.

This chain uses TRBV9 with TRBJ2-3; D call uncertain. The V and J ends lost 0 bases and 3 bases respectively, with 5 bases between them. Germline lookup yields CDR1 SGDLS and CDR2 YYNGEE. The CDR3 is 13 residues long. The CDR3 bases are TGTGCCAGCAGCGTAGACGGGACAGATACGCAGTATTTT. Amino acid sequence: CASSVDGTDTQYF.

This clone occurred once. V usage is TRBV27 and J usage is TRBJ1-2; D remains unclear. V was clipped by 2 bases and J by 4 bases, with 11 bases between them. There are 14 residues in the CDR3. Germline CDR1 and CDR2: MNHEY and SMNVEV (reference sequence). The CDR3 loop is CASSLNNGVYGYTF. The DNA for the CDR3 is TGTGCCAGCAGTTTAAATAACGGGGTCTATGGCTACACCTTC.